This is a list of T cell receptor beta chains from one sample in a study of T cell responses to AZD1222 COVID-19 vaccine. Data came from immunoSEQ multiplex PCR; TCRdb stores just in-frame clones and leaves some out. The repertoire holds 110,000 or so clones, with 80% to 90% as singletons. Sequenced material: peripheral blood, taken on day 0 of AZD1222 vaccination. These receptors were obtained from an adult in good health. CDR3s include the opening cysteine and the closing phenylalanine or tryptophan.

>TRBV7-9|TRBJ1-1
CASSFLTENTEAFF
>TRBV19|TRBJ2-3
CASSITGTFSTDTQYF
>TRBV9|TRBJ2-7
CASSVEVTGTAYEQYF
>TRBV12-3/TRBV12-4|TRBJ2-2
CASRLGATGELFF
>TRBV7-8|TRBJ1-5
CASSLDSNQPQHF
>TRBV10-3|TRBJ2-2
CAIEPGLNTGELFF
>TRBV4-3|TRBJ2-4
CASSQGRTDQKNIQYF
>TRBV4-2|TRBJ2-7
CASSQESYYEQYF
>TRBV6-5|TRBJ1-5
CASSYSRINQPQHF
>TRBV6-5|TRBJ1-1
CASSYLPADPTEAFF
>TRBV5-8|TRBJ2-7
CASSRYQGGALEQYF
>TRBV5-6|TRBJ1-2
CASSLVTGAIYYGYTF
>TRBV9|TRBJ1-2
CASSVRDREDYGYTF
>TRBV7-9|TRBJ1-2
CASSLGEPANYGYTF
>TRBV18|TRBJ2-2
CASSPITGELFF
>TRBV7-3|TRBJ2-5
CASSGQDRGGQETQYF
>TRBV3-1/TRBV3-2|TRBJ1-1
CASSQTVVNTEAFF
>TRBV2|TRBJ1-1
CASKEDSANTEAFF
>TRBV10-3|TRBJ1-5
CAIGAGGNQPQHF
>TRBV25-1|TRBJ2-7
CASSFSYEQYF
>TRBV24-1|TRBJ1-6
CATSPGPGNSPLHF
>TRBV2|TRBJ1-2
CASSEELGGQIHGYTF
>TRBV30|TRBJ1-2
CAWTRTGQGYTF
>TRBV4-3|TRBJ1-5
CASSQAGGNQPQHF
>TRBV11-2|TRBJ1-2
CASSRTDGASYGYTF
>TRBV7-7|TRBJ2-2
CASSLGHPTGELFF
>TRBV5-4|TRBJ1-2
CASSPGTQGYGYTF
>TRBV30|TRBJ1-3
CAWSKDRISGNTIYF
>TRBV5-6|TRBJ2-5
CASSSGSGVQETQYF
>TRBV2|TRBJ1-6
CASSEQTPRGSPLHF
>TRBV30|TRBJ2-3
CAWKTTISTDTQYF
>TRBV30|TRBJ1-5
CAWSAVAGNQPQHF
>TRBV9|TRBJ1-1
CASSFRPGWGTEAFF
>TRBV6-5|TRBJ1-5
CASSYGARGQPQHF
>TRBV20-1|TRBJ2-7
CSASMGRAETYEQYF
>TRBV27|TRBJ2-7
CASSRTSGSQYEQYF
>TRBV5-1|TRBJ1-2
CASSWGTGDTNYGYTF
>TRBV5-4|TRBJ1-4
CASSLGGAGEKLFF
>TRBV9|TRBJ2-5
CASSVGQTEETQYF
>TRBV4-2|TRBJ2-2
CASSQSGTSGRAAGELFF
>TRBV13|TRBJ1-3
CASSSEWLGDTIYF
>TRBV29-1|TRBJ2-7
CSVAGQDRAEYF
>TRBV28|TRBJ1-5
CASNLDRGGPQHF
>TRBV9|TRBJ1-2
CASSVLTGEGYTF
>TRBV12-3/TRBV12-4|TRBJ1-4
CASRLQGDEKLFF
>TRBV28|TRBJ2-7
CASRPLAGYVYEQYF
>TRBV4-3|TRBJ2-7
CASSQDAGRHEQYF
>TRBV10-3|TRBJ2-7
CAITESGTGGEQYF
>TRBV9|TRBJ2-7
CASSVGGSYEQYF
>TRBV13|TRBJ2-7
CASSLRVRGTGEQYF
>TRBV2|TRBJ1-1
CASSRQGGYLTEAFF
>TRBV7-9|TRBJ1-1
CASRAPGVNEAFF
>TRBV10-3|TRBJ1-5
CAISENLGNAQPQHF
>TRBV3-1/TRBV3-2|TRBJ2-1
CASSQPSGREQFF
>TRBV27|TRBJ1-5
CASSPFGNQPQHF